These 8 T cell receptor beta chains share one sample of origin, sequenced in a study of T cell repertoires in cytomegalovirus infection. Each CDR3 protein gets one entry after TCRdb re-called the reads with MiXCR. The data contain 300,000 to 400,000 distinct CDR3 sequences, 25% to 30% of them singletons. No antigen is known for these receptors. The specimen was cultured PBMCs, collected from culture after CMV antigen stimulation. These receptors were taken from a human donor in good health (CMV status not recorded). Some clones in this sample may be carry-over from other donors' samples.

The chain links TRBV3-1 to TRBJ2-1; D call uncertain. V lost 0 bases to trimming and J lost 0 bases, with 6 bases between them. Germline V gives CDR1 LGHDT, CDR2 YNNKEL (reference sequence). CDR3 length equals 15 residues. The CDR3, as DNA: TGTGCCAGCAGCCAAGAACCGAACTCCTACAATGAGCAGTTCTTC. This sequence encodes CASSQEPNSYNEQFF.

This clonotype was observed a few times. The chain links TRBV7-3 to TRBJ2-3; D is unresolved. The CDR3 contains 15 residues. Germline V gene lookup returns CDR1 SGHTA and CDR2 FQGTGA. Between the trimmed V and J ends, which lost 4 bases and 6 bases, there was a span of 17 bases. CDR3 in amino acids: CASSSTPQELDTQYF. CDR3 nucleotide sequence: TGTGCCAGCAGCTCGACCCCACAAGAGCTGGATACGCAGTATTTT.

The table lists this clonotype with a few counts. This chain connects TRBV28 to TRBJ2-3, with 7 bases matching TRBD2. Trimming cost V 5 bases and J 5 bases; bases outside gene matches: 7. This CDR3 contains 14 residues. Germline assignment: CDR1 MDHEN and CDR2 SYDVKM. The CDR3 sequence is CASSRTGGGDTQYF. The CDR3 coding sequence is TGTGCCAGCAGTCGGACGGGAGGAGGAGATACGCAGTATTTT.

As regards this clonotype: With a much larger clone just one base away, this may be a read error. The V call is TRBV7-4, the J call TRBJ1-6, with unresolved D. Germline CDR1 is SGHVT and CDR2 is SQSDAQ. This CDR3 contains 16 residues. The CDR3 region is CGSRRGPDGENSPLHF. DNA of the CDR3: TGTGGCAGCAGACGAGGACCGGACGGGGAAAATTCACCCCTCCACTTT.

This clonotype was detected only a few times. The chain is built from TRBV12-3 or TRBV12-4 and TRBJ2-2, with TRBD1 as a possible D gene (6 bases). Trimming took off 6 bases at V and 0 bases at J, with 11 bases between the two ends. The length of the CDR3 is 15 residues. This chain's CDR3 is CASRNGQSNTGELFF. CDR3 nucleotide sequence: TGTGCCAGCAGAAACGGACAGTCGAACACCGGGGAGCTGTTTTTT.

The chain recombines TRBV7-6 with TRBJ2-2; the D gene could be TRBD1 or TRBD2 (5 bases each). This CDR3 has 16 residues. CDR1 and CDR2 (germline): SGHVS, FNYEAQ. V lost 1 base and J lost 5, with 14 bases in between. CDR3: CASSLGGAAATGELFF. The CDR3 DNA sequence: TGTGCCAGCAGCTTAGGAGGGGCCGCGGCAACCGGGGAGCTGTTTTTT.

This clonotype has more than one count but fewer than ten. V is TRBV6-6 and J is TRBJ2-5; 9 nucleotides align to TRBD1. Trimming removed 0 bases from V and 4 bases from J; junction bases left unmatched: 12. The CDR3 extends over 18 amino acids. Germline V gene lookup returns CDR1 MNHNY and CDR2 SVGAGI (reference sequence). The CDR3 DNA follows: TGTGCCAGCAGTTACTCAATCCCCGGGACAGGGTTGGTAGAGACCCAGTACTTC. The encoded protein is CASSYSIPGTGLVETQYF.

The chain combines TRBV19 with TRBJ2-7, with D perhaps being TRBD1 or TRBD2 (5 bases each). CDR1 and CDR2 from the germline V gene are LNHDA and SQIVND (reference sequence). The CDR3 extends over 15 amino acids. The V end lost 4 bases, the J end lost 0 bases, and 13 bases lay between the germline ends. In nucleotides, the CDR3 is TGTGCCAGTAGTACAGGACGGGGCTTCTCCTACGAGCAGTACTTC. Translating it yields CASSTGRGFSYEQYF.